A selection of T cell receptor beta chains follows, all from one sample in a study of blood T cell repertoires in COVID-19. Assay used: immunoSEQ multiplex PCR; TCRdb lists only in-frame clones, some missing. Among 70,000 to 95,000 clones listed, around 89% were seen once. The sample was peripheral blood. These receptors were collected from a man in his fifties with COVID-19, enrolled during active disease. CDR3s include the opening cysteine and the closing phenylalanine or tryptophan. D genes are given only for firm matches. Clone size is shown for a subset of rows, as once, few, many or a class of expanded clone.

len	v_gene	abundance	d_gene	j_gene	CDR3aa	CDR3nt
11	TRBV7-8	NA	TRBD1	TRBJ1-2	CASSHGQGSTF	TGTGCCAGCAGCCATGGACAGGGAAGCACCTTC
12	TRBV19	NA	NA	TRBJ1-5	CASSIPDQPQHF	TGTGCCAGTAGTATCCCAGATCAGCCCCAGCATTTT
14	TRBV11-2	NA	NA	TRBJ2-1	CASSSMRRVNEQFF	TGTGCCAGCAGCTCTATGCGACGGGTGAATGAGCAGTTCTTC
12	TRBV11-2	few	NA	TRBJ1-5	CASSLDLWPQHF	TGTGCCAGCAGCTTAGATCTATGGCCCCAGCATTTT
15	TRBV27	NA	NA	TRBJ1-6	CASSSTKWRNSPLHF	TGTGCCAGCAGTTCAACTAAGTGGCGGAATTCACCCCTCCACTTT
15	TRBV6-6	NA	NA	TRBJ1-2	CASSPDSFYNYGYTF	TGTGCCAGCAGTCCGGACAGCTTTTATAACTATGGCTACACCTTC
15	TRBV4-1	once	NA	TRBJ2-1	CASSQTTRGSDEQFF	TGCGCCAGCAGCCAAACCACGCGGGGTTCGGATGAGCAGTTCTTC
16	TRBV11-2	NA	NA	TRBJ1-1	CASSRSVGQPTPEAFF	TGTGCCAGCAGCCGATCGGTCGGACAGCCAACGCCGGAAGCTTTCTTT
15	TRBV5-4	NA	NA	TRBJ2-3	CASSPYLAATDTQYF	TGTGCCAGCAGCCCGTACCTAGCAGCCACAGATACGCAGTATTTT
16	TRBV5-1	NA	NA	TRBJ1-6	CASSPTNRAGNSPLHF	TGCGCCAGCAGCCCGACCAACAGGGCTGGTAATTCACCCCTCCACTTT
17	TRBV27	NA	TRBD1	TRBJ1-5	CASSFTGQGARNQPQHF	TGTGCCAGCAGTTTTACGGGACAGGGGGCTAGGAATCAGCCCCAGCATTTT
13	TRBV7-3	NA	NA	TRBJ1-2	CASSFTGLVGYTF	TGTGCCAGCAGCTTTACAGGGCTGGTTGGCTACACCTTC
16	TRBV28	NA	NA	TRBJ1-1	CASRRRAGATNTEAFF	TGTGCCAGCCGAAGAAGGGCAGGGGCTACAAACACTGAAGCTTTCTTT
17	TRBV30	NA	NA	TRBJ1-6	CAWSPGQSSSYNSPLHF	TGTGCCTGGAGTCCAGGACAGTCGAGCTCCTATAATTCACCCCTCCACTTT
17	TRBV9	NA	TRBD2	TRBJ2-5	CASSVAASGGAGETQYF	TGTGCCAGCAGCGTAGCGGCTAGCGGGGGGGCCGGGGAGACCCAGTACTTC
17	TRBV2	NA	TRBD1	TRBJ2-4	CASSDPRTGTAKNIQYF	TGTGCCAGCAGTGACCCAAGAACCGGGACAGCGAAAAACATTCAGTACTTC
13	TRBV7-7	NA	NA	TRBJ2-7	CASSVGTNYEQYF	TGTGCTAGCAGCGTCGGGACAAACTACGAGCAGTACTTC
17	TRBV5-1	NA	TRBD2	TRBJ2-3	CASSLASGGTSGILWYF	TGCGCCAGCAGCTTGGCCAGTGGGGGGACTAGCGGCATTCTTTGGTATTTT
12	TRBV28	NA	NA	TRBJ1-2	CASITDSYGYTF	TGTGCCAGCATAACGGACAGCTATGGCTACACCTTC
13	TRBV18	NA	TRBD1	TRBJ2-5	CASSRGQGETQYF	TGTGCCAGCTCACGAGGACAGGGTGAGACCCAGTACTTC
14	TRBV29-1	NA	NA	TRBJ1-1	CSVEVMESGTEAFF	TGCAGCGTTGAAGTTATGGAGTCGGGCACTGAAGCTTTCTTT
13	TRBV5-1	once	TRBD1	TRBJ1-4	CASSTGTGEKLFF	TGCGCCAGCAGCACTGGGACAGGTGAAAAACTGTTTTTT
15	TRBV18	NA	NA	TRBJ1-2	CASSPATGSNYGYTF	TGTGCCAGCTCCCCGGCAACAGGATCTAACTATGGCTACACCTTC
12	TRBV29-1	once	NA	TRBJ2-7	CSVGWASYEQYF	TGCAGCGTAGGATGGGCCTCCTACGAGCAGTACTTC
14	TRBV27	NA	NA	TRBJ2-2	CASSYLQGTGELFF	TGTGCCAGCAGTTATTTACAGGGCACCGGGGAGCTGTTTTTT
14	TRBV28	NA	TRBD1	TRBJ2-1	CASSFSQGAREQFF	TGTGCCAGCAGTTTCTCACAGGGGGCACGGGAGCAGTTCTTC
16	TRBV6-2/TRBV6-3	NA	TRBD1	TRBJ2-2	CASSHSDRVDTGELFF	TGTGCCAGCAGCCACTCCGACAGGGTTGACACCGGGGAGCTGTTTTTT
16	TRBV5-5	NA	NA	TRBJ1-1	CASSLGIGGLNTEAFF	TGTGCCAGCAGCTTGGGAATAGGAGGGTTGAACACTGAAGCTTTCTTT
14	TRBV7-2	NA	TRBD2	TRBJ2-7	CASSSTSGGFEQYF	TGTGCCAGCAGCTCGACTAGCGGGGGGTTCGAGCAGTACTTC
12	TRBV10-3	NA	TRBD1	TRBJ2-1	CAIRGTGNEQFF	TGTGCCATCAGGGGGACAGGGAATGAGCAGTTCTTC
13	TRBV27	once	TRBD1	TRBJ1-1	CASSLQGQGNAFF	TGTGCCAGCAGTTTACAAGGACAGGGGAACGCTTTCTTT
17	TRBV15	NA	NA	TRBJ1-3	CATSREGNSNSGNTIYF	TGTGCCACCAGCAGAGAGGGTAACAGTAACTCTGGAAACACCATATATTTT
13	TRBV18	NA	NA	TRBJ1-1	CASSPPRVTEAFF	TGTGCCAGCTCACCTCCCAGGGTCACTGAAGCTTTCTTT
15	TRBV4-3	NA	TRBD1	TRBJ2-3	CASSPTGVGTDTQYF	TGCGCCAGCAGCCCGACAGGGGTGGGCACAGATACGCAGTATTTT
15	TRBV3-1/TRBV3-2	NA	TRBD1	TRBJ1-1	CASSQGGQGYTEAFF	TGTGCCAGCAGCCAAGGTGGACAGGGGTACACTGAAGCTTTCTTT
15	TRBV19	NA	TRBD2	TRBJ2-3	CASTPSGVSTDTQYF	TGTGCCAGTACCCCTAGCGGGGTTAGCACAGATACGCAGTATTTT
17	TRBV14	NA	TRBD2	TRBJ2-1	CASSLTLGGGASNEQFF	TGTGCCAGCAGCCTAACACTAGGCGGGGGGGCGTCGAATGAGCAGTTCTTC
15	TRBV15	NA	NA	TRBJ1-1	CATSRDMALNTEAFF	TGTGCCACCAGCAGAGATATGGCCCTGAACACTGAAGCTTTCTTT
14	TRBV30	NA	TRBD2	TRBJ2-3	CAWMTGTSGLSQYF	TGTGCCTGGATGACCGGGACTAGCGGGCTGTCGCAGTATTTT
14	TRBV28	NA	NA	TRBJ1-2	CASSSRETNYGYTF	TGTGCCAGCAGTAGTAGGGAGACTAACTATGGCTACACCTTC
15	TRBV24-1	NA	TRBD2	TRBJ2-2	CATSVAGANTGELFF	TGTGCCACCAGTGTGGCGGGGGCGAACACCGGGGAGCTGTTTTTT
15	TRBV18	NA	TRBD1	TRBJ1-4	CASSPPGQGGEKLFF	TGTGCCAGCTCACCACCAGGACAGGGGGGCGAAAAACTGTTTTTT
14	TRBV6-6	NA	NA	TRBJ1-3	CASSSRGNGNTIYF	TGTGCCAGCAGTTCCAGGGGTAATGGAAACACCATATATTTT
13	TRBV12-3/TRBV12-4	NA	NA	TRBJ1-1	CASGGSPNTEAFF	TGTGCCAGCGGGGGGAGTCCCAACACTGAAGCTTTCTTT
15	TRBV6-5	NA	TRBD1	TRBJ1-4	CASSFRDRRPEKLFF	TGTGCCAGCAGTTTCCGGGACAGGAGGCCCGAAAAACTGTTTTTT
16	TRBV15	NA	NA	TRBJ1-6	CATSSPKAGKSSPLHF	TGTGCCACCAGCAGTCCTAAGGCAGGGAAGAGCTCACCCCTCCACTTT
17	TRBV4-1	NA	NA	TRBJ1-5	CASSQDWPNRSNQPQHF	TGCGCCAGCAGCCAAGATTGGCCCAACCGCAGCAATCAGCCCCAGCATTTT
14	TRBV28	NA	NA	TRBJ2-2	CASRLQGYSGELFF	TGTGCCAGCAGACTACAGGGTTATTCCGGGGAGCTGTTTTTT
15	TRBV28	NA	NA	TRBJ2-5	CASSLIGRGWETQYF	TGTGCCAGCAGTTTAATCGGCAGGGGATGGGAGACCCAGTACTTC
17	TRBV4-3	NA	NA	TRBJ2-1	CASSQDRWLVGGNEQFF	TGCGCCAGCAGCCAAGATCGATGGCTAGTCGGTGGCAATGAGCAGTTCTTC
15	TRBV10-3	few	NA	TRBJ2-1	CAISEWTTSYNEQFF	TGTGCCATCAGTGAGTGGACTACCTCCTACAATGAGCAGTTCTTC
16	TRBV24-1	NA	NA	TRBJ2-1	CATSDPSASSYNEQFF	TGTGCCACCAGTGACCCTAGCGCCAGCTCCTACAATGAGCAGTTCTTC